This entry describes one TCR beta chain. It has no known antigen specificity. No base qualities exist here, and no much larger clone lies one base off it. This specimen belongs to a study of cytomegalovirus exposure and HLA in healthy donors (dated by TCRdb to 2017 to 2019). Concerning the study at large: According to a later analysis, one platform produced both the 100 to 150 validation repertoires and the roughly 640 repertoires of the first cohort. The study aimed to test whether signatures of past pathogen exposure could be identified by cataloging public T cell receptors. In addition to the first cohort of 650 to 800 subjects, a separate validation cohort of 120 different subjects was used. High-throughput TCR immunosequencing, statistical association of individual TCRs with disease status, and machine learning were combined to predict cytomegalovirus infection status. Broader findings and caveats from the paper: Most TCR sequences were observed very rarely across donors, whereas some public TCRs were present in many individuals. In vitro tests confirmed that a few of the cytomegalovirus-associated TCR beta chains recognize cytomegalovirus antigens. Of the cluster scores, 90% to 95% were above 0 in a later analysis, which found that TCRs clustered in the first cohort also tended to co-occur in the roughly 130 validation repertoires. It was suggested by the authors that the approach could potentially be generalized to other disease states and immunological phenotypes. A later analysis lacked HLA typing for the validation cohort, so it scored co-occurrence in that cohort across all 110 or so repertoires. The classifier was reported to diagnose cytomegalovirus status with high specificity and sensitivity in both the original and validation cohorts. In the study, approximately 160 TCR beta chains were listed as associated with cytomegalovirus.

The donors were included in the validation cohort of roughly 120 subjects, a group kept apart from the roughly 700-subject first cohort. The library was generated by the immunoSEQ multiplex PCR assay. Under the source paper's analysis protocol: A statistical classification framework was built for diagnosing cytomegalovirus status from the catalog of TCR beta chain sequences. TCRdb retrieved this table from immuneACCESS and kept in-frame rearrangements only. Not all clones are present; in checked studies, unresolved V genes account for under half, and no reason is known for the remainder. The V and J calls and clone size come from that table; D and trimming were worked out from the DNA. For this sample there are roughly 200,000 clones; approximately 89% appear just once. 6% to 8% of the sample is taken by the ten largest. The CDR3 numbers 13 residues from cysteine through phenylalanine. CDR3 DNA only is kept here, 39 bases in frame from base 1. The V and J ends are trimmed by 4 bases and 3 bases, leaving 10 bases between them. CDR1 LGHNA and CDR2 YSLEER were looked up in the germline V gene.

The chain joins TRBV4-3 to TRBJ2-7; the D gene remains uncertain. This TCR was sampled from a young man in good health and CMV-seropositive. Source material: PBMCs. Read as DNA, the sequence is TGCGCCAGCAGCCGAACAATGGACTACGAGCAGTACTTC. Its protein reads: CASSRTMDYEQYF.